Listed below are T cell receptor beta chains from one sample, sequenced in a study of CD4 T cell repertoires in COVID-19. Clones were read by immunoSEQ multiplex PCR, and TCRdb kept only the in-frame ones, dropping some. In the table there are 65,000 to 95,000 clones, roughly 80% of which are singletons. The material sequenced was CD4+ T cells from peripheral blood, taken after recovery from COVID-19. The receptors were sampled from a human donor who had COVID-19. Both conserved end residues are part of each CDR3. The D gene is left open where the match is weak. Where a row states a size, it is once, few, many or the class of an expanded clone; other rows omit it.

j_call	v_call	clone_size	d_call	cdr3_aa	cdr3_nt
TRBJ1-1	TRBV29-1	once	TRBD1	CSVGQGGATEAFF	TGCAGCGTAGGACAGGGAGGGGCAACTGAAGCTTTCTTT
TRBJ2-7	TRBV11-2	NA	NA	CASSLPRGAAEQYF	TGTGCCAGCAGCTTACCCCGAGGGGCAGCGGAGCAGTACTTC
TRBJ2-1	TRBV11-2	NA	TRBD2	CASSLASGINEQFF	TGTGCCAGCAGCTTAGCTAGCGGAATTAATGAGCAGTTCTTC
TRBJ2-7	TRBV18	NA	TRBD1	CASSQGTGYEQYF	TGTGCCAGCTCACAAGGGACAGGCTACGAGCAGTACTTC
TRBJ1-2	TRBV18	once	NA	CASSPGYRNYGYTF	TGTGCCAGCTCACCGGGGTACCGAAACTATGGCTACACCTTC
TRBJ1-5	TRBV6-8	NA	TRBD1	CASSPRPAGGWDQPQHF	TGTGCCAGCAGCCCTCGCCCCGCAGGGGGCTGGGATCAGCCCCAGCATTTT
TRBJ1-1	TRBV3-1/TRBV3-2	NA	NA	CASSRDSGTEAFF	TGTGCCAGCAGCCGGGATTCGGGCACTGAAGCTTTCTTT
TRBJ1-2	TRBV11-2	NA	NA	CASATPGQINYGYTF	TGTGCCAGCGCAACACCGGGCCAGATAAACTATGGCTACACCTTC
TRBJ1-2	TRBV5-1	NA	NA	CASSLRSGSGASANYGYTF	TGCGCCAGCAGCTTGCGGTCAGGGTCAGGGGCGAGCGCTAACTATGGCTACACCTTC
TRBJ1-5	TRBV19	NA	TRBD1	CASRDRGSDQPQHF	TGTGCCTCTCGGGACAGGGGGTCAGATCAGCCCCAGCATTTT
TRBJ2-7	TRBV3-1/TRBV3-2	NA	NA	CASSYGHEQYF	TGTGCCAGCAGCTATGGCCACGAGCAGTACTTC
TRBJ1-2	TRBV5-1	NA	TRBD1	CASSLGPGQPYGYTF	TGCGCCAGCAGCTTGGGCCCGGGACAGCCCTATGGCTACACCTTC
TRBJ2-1	TRBV14	NA	TRBD2	CASSQLNPGLPNNEQFF	TGTGCCAGCAGCCAACTTAACCCGGGACTACCGAACAATGAGCAGTTCTTC
TRBJ1-4	TRBV2	NA	TRBD1	CASRQGALSEKLFF	TGTGCCAGCAGGCAGGGGGCGCTTTCTGAAAAACTGTTTTTT
TRBJ2-1	TRBV4-1	NA	TRBD2	CASSPGLAGGPGNEQFF	TGCGCCAGCAGCCCGGGACTAGCGGGAGGGCCGGGCAATGAGCAGTTCTTC
TRBJ2-7	TRBV27	NA	TRBD1	CASRPIGTGGLYEQYF	TGTGCCAGCAGACCGATCGGGACAGGGGGACTCTACGAGCAGTACTTC
TRBJ2-5	TRBV5-5	NA	TRBD2	CASSLGIAGKGETQYF	TGTGCCAGCAGCTTGGGAATAGCGGGTAAAGGGGAGACCCAGTACTTC
TRBJ2-7	TRBV5-1	NA	NA	CASSLGFQGREQYF	TGCGCCAGCAGCTTGGGTTTTCAGGGGCGGGAGCAGTACTTC
TRBJ2-7	TRBV15	NA	NA	CATSRPPRSAYEQYF	TGTGCCACCAGCAGACCCCCCCGCAGTGCCTACGAGCAGTACTTC
TRBJ1-2	TRBV28	NA	TRBD1	CASSSVGQGAGYTF	TGTGCCAGCAGTTCCGTGGGACAGGGGGCTGGCTACACCTTC
TRBJ1-2	TRBV9	NA	NA	CASSASLDDYTF	TGTGCCAGCAGCGCCTCCTTGGATGACTACACCTTC
TRBJ2-6	TRBV5-1	few	NA	CASSGGVSGANVLTF	TGCGCCAGCAGCGGAGGGGTTTCCGGGGCCAACGTCCTGACTTTC
TRBJ1-4	TRBV2	NA	NA	CASSVGFEKLFF	TGTGCCAGCAGTGTTGGCTTTGAAAAACTGTTTTTT
TRBJ2-3	TRBV28	NA	TRBD2	CASIPLASGRDTQYF	TGTGCCAGCATTCCGCTAGCCAGCGGGAGAGATACGCAGTATTTT
TRBJ2-4	TRBV6-5	NA	NA	CASSPGVSKNIQYF	TGTGCCAGCAGTCCGGGGGTCTCCAAAAACATTCAGTACTTC
TRBJ2-1	TRBV2	NA	TRBD2	CASRLLAGASYNEQFF	TGTGCCAGCAGGCTACTAGCGGGGGCCTCCTACAATGAGCAGTTCTTC
TRBJ2-7	TRBV29-1	NA	NA	CSVETISSYEQYF	TGCAGCGTTGAGACGATCTCGTCCTACGAGCAGTACTTC
TRBJ1-3	TRBV7-2	NA	NA	CASSWTAGSSGNTIYF	TGTGCCAGCAGCTGGACGGCAGGGAGCTCTGGAAACACCATATATTTT
TRBJ1-1	TRBV24-1	NA	NA	CATSDLKGLNTEAFF	TGTGCCACCAGTGATTTGAAGGGACTGAACACTGAAGCTTTCTTT
TRBJ1-2	TRBV21-1	NA	NA	CASSKVAGRYYGYTF	TGTGCCAGCAGCAAAGTGGCAGGGCGATACTATGGCTACACCTTC
TRBJ2-3	TRBV6-5	NA	NA	CASKKGTGTDTQYF	TGTGCCAGCAAGAAGGGAACTGGCACAGATACGCAGTATTTT
TRBJ1-2	TRBV27	NA	NA	CASSQGTSGYTF	TGTGCCAGCAGTCAGGGGACCAGTGGCTACACCTTC
TRBJ2-5	TRBV18	NA	NA	CASSPDFMYQETQYF	TGTGCCAGCTCCCCGGACTTTATGTACCAAGAGACCCAGTACTTC
TRBJ2-1	TRBV5-1	NA	NA	CASSHPLSEQFF	TGCGCCAGCAGCCATCCGCTTAGTGAGCAGTTCTTC
TRBJ2-5	TRBV4-2	NA	NA	CASSQGVTENQETQYF	TGTGCCAGCAGCCAAGGAGTAACGGAGAACCAAGAGACCCAGTACTTC
TRBJ2-3	TRBV4-1	once	NA	CASSQELRGTDTQYF	TGCGCCAGCAGCCAAGAACTGCGAGGCACAGATACGCAGTATTTT
TRBJ2-2	TRBV5-5	NA	NA	CASSLLIGTGELFF	TGTGCCAGCAGCTTGTTGATCGGCACCGGGGAGCTGTTTTTT
TRBJ2-3	TRBV5-5	NA	NA	CASSFLLLTDTQYF	TGTGCCAGCAGCTTCCTCTTACTCACAGATACGCAGTATTTT
TRBJ2-7	TRBV2	NA	TRBD2	CASGTSRQGEQYF	TGTGCCAGCGGGACTAGTAGGCAGGGGGAGCAGTACTTC
TRBJ2-1	TRBV19	NA	TRBD2	CASSPDLAGGGYNEQFF	TGTGCCAGTAGTCCGGATCTAGCGGGAGGAGGGTACAATGAGCAGTTCTTC
TRBJ1-2	TRBV7-9	NA	TRBD1	CASSSSGQNYGYTF	TGTGCCAGCAGCTCCTCGGGACAGAACTATGGCTACACCTTC
TRBJ2-3	TRBV24-1	NA	TRBD2	CATSDSSGSFTDTQYF	TGTGCCACCAGTGATTCTAGCGGGAGTTTCACAGATACGCAGTATTTT
TRBJ2-4	TRBV5-5	once	NA	CASSLAPGHQNIQYF	TGTGCCAGCAGCTTGGCGCCTGGACACCAAAACATTCAGTACTTC
TRBJ2-3	TRBV4-2	NA	NA	CASSPTRDNPTDTQYF	TGTGCCAGCAGCCCCACCAGGGACAATCCCACAGATACGCAGTATTTT
TRBJ1-1	TRBV10-2	NA	NA	CASSESEGPSLAFF	TGCGCCAGCAGTGAGTCGGAGGGCCCCAGCTTGGCTTTCTTT
TRBJ1-4	TRBV11-2	NA	NA	CASSPTGFRNEKLFF	TGTGCCAGCAGCCCAACAGGGTTTCGAAATGAAAAACTGTTTTTT
TRBJ2-5	TRBV2	NA	NA	CASSADRNQETQYF	TGTGCCAGCAGTGCTGACAGGAACCAAGAGACCCAGTACTTC
TRBJ1-6	TRBV19	NA	NA	CASSNGEGVKSPLHF	TGTGCCAGTAGTAACGGCGAAGGGGTCAAATCACCCCTCCACTTT
TRBJ2-5	TRBV5-1	NA	TRBD2	CASSMTSGGQETQYF	TGCGCCAGCAGCATGACTAGCGGGGGCCAAGAGACCCAGTACTTC
TRBJ1-1	TRBV18	NA	TRBD1	CASSGQGNTEAFF	TGTGCCAGCTCCGGACAGGGGAACACTGAAGCTTTCTTT
TRBJ1-2	TRBV5-4	NA	TRBD1	CASSSGQGIGHGYTF	TGTGCCAGCAGCTCCGGACAGGGGATTGGCCATGGCTACACCTTC
TRBJ2-2	TRBV29-1	NA	NA	CSVAGESGELFF	TGCAGCGTTGCGGGGGAAAGCGGGGAGCTGTTTTTT
TRBJ2-4	TRBV3-1/TRBV3-2	NA	NA	CASSQGPGHLLAKNIQYF	TGTGCCAGCAGCCAAGGCCCGGGACACCTCTTAGCCAAAAACATTCAGTACTTC
TRBJ1-2	TRBV15	NA	NA	CATSREEDGYTF	TGTGCCACCAGCAGAGAAGAAGATGGCTACACCTTC